These T cell receptor beta chains were read from a single sample in a study of radiotherapy plus CTLA-4 blockade in lung cancer. The data were produced by immunoSEQ multiplex PCR, yet TCRdb's version contains in-frame clones alone and is incomplete. The sample consists of 45,000 to 75,000 clones, more than 60% of them appearing once. Sequenced here: peripheral blood, sampled from a patient treated with radiotherapy plus ipilimumab. These receptors were obtained from a human donor with non-small cell lung cancer who had a partial response to radiotherapy plus ipilimumab. Each CDR3 is given with its conserved first and last residue. The D gene is left open where the match is weak. Size tells how often a clone was seen (once, few, many) or the class of an expanded clone, and some rows leave it out.

TRBV4-1	once	-	TRBJ1-3	TGCGCCAGCAGCCCTGCTGGAAACACCATATATTTT	CASSPAGNTIYF
TRBV5-1	-	TRBD1	TRBJ2-4	TGCGCCAGCAGCTTGGAGACAGGGACCAAAAACATTCAGTACTTC	CASSLETGTKNIQYF
TRBV5-4	-	TRBD2	TRBJ2-5	TGTGCCAGCAGCTTAGCGGGGGGGGCCCGGACCCAGTACTTC	CASSLAGGARTQYF
TRBV7-2	-	-	TRBJ2-1	TGTGCCAGCACACTTAGAGGGGGAACCAATGAGCAGTTCTTC	CASTLRGGTNEQFF
TRBV7-9	-	-	TRBJ2-7	TGTGCCAGCAGCTTAGCCCCGTACGAGCAGTACTTC	CASSLAPYEQYF
TRBV28	-	TRBD2	TRBJ2-5	TGTGCCAGCAGTTTATATCTGCTAGCGGGGGCGGGGGAGACCCAGTACTTC	CASSLYLLAGAGETQYF
TRBV5-4	-	-	TRBJ2-1	TGTGCCAGCAGCTTGTCCAGTTCCTACAATGAGCAGTTCTTC	CASSLSSSYNEQFF
TRBV6-5	-	TRBD1	TRBJ1-3	TGTGCCAGCAGGGGGACAGTGAGCTCTGGAAACACCATATATTTT	CASRGTVSSGNTIYF
TRBV9	-	TRBD1	TRBJ2-7	TGTGCCAGCAGCCCCTCCGGGACAGGGGCCCCTTACGAGCAGTACTTC	CASSPSGTGAPYEQYF
TRBV5-1	-	TRBD1	TRBJ2-3	TGCGCCAGCAGCACCAGACAGGGTAGGGATACGCAGTATTTT	CASSTRQGRDTQYF
TRBV10-3	once	-	TRBJ2-3	TGTGCCATCAGTGAGAGCCTAGCATTGACAGATACGCAGTATTTT	CAISESLALTDTQYF
TRBV5-1	few	-	TRBJ2-1	TGCGCCAGCAGCGCGGACAGCTACAATGAGCAGTTCTTC	CASSADSYNEQFF
TRBV29-1	-	-	TRBJ1-2	TGCAGCGTTGAAGCCCAGCGCTATGGCTACACCTTC	CSVEAQRYGYTF
TRBV5-1	once	TRBD1	TRBJ1-4	TGCGCCAGCAGCTTTTCCGGGACAGTCAATGAAAAACTGTTTTTT	CASSFSGTVNEKLFF
TRBV10-1	once	-	TRBJ1-1	TGCGCCAGCAGTGAGTTCGGGCAGGGCGGGAACACTGAAGCTTTCTTT	CASSEFGQGGNTEAFF
TRBV28	-	TRBD1	TRBJ1-1	TGTGCCAGCAGTTTGGGGGACAGCTTGAACACTGAAGCTTTCTTT	CASSLGDSLNTEAFF
TRBV7-2	once	-	TRBJ1-5	TGTGCCAGCAGCCAGCAAGGGGGACAGCCCCAGCATTTT	CASSQQGGQPQHF
TRBV7-9	few	-	TRBJ1-5	TGTGCCAGCAGTTCGGACACTAGCAATCAGCCCCAGCATTTT	CASSSDTSNQPQHF
TRBV19	-	TRBD1	TRBJ1-3	TGTGCCAGTACGCAACAGGGGTTCTCTGGAAACACCATATATTTT	CASTQQGFSGNTIYF
TRBV10-3	few	TRBD1	TRBJ2-7	TGTGCCATCAGTGAAGCGGGACAGGGCTCCTACGAGCAGTACTTC	CAISEAGQGSYEQYF
TRBV18	-	TRBD1	TRBJ1-5	TGTGCCAGCTCACCCGGACAGGGAGGGAGCAATCAGCCCCAGCATTTT	CASSPGQGGSNQPQHF
TRBV29-1	once	-	TRBJ1-4	TGCAGCGTCCGGGGGTCAGAAGAAAAACTGTTTTTT	CSVRGSEEKLFF
TRBV5-1	-	-	TRBJ2-2	TGCGCCAGCAGCTTGGATGGCGGATGGACCGGGGAGCTGTTTTTT	CASSLDGGWTGELFF
TRBV18	-	TRBD1	TRBJ1-5	TGTGCCAGCTCACCCCCAGGGGGACCCCAGCATTTT	CASSPPGGPQHF
TRBV7-9	few	TRBD1	TRBJ2-1	TGTGCCAGCACCCGGGACAGGGAAGGTGATGAGCAGTTCTTC	CASTRDREGDEQFF
TRBV18	few	-	TRBJ2-1	TGTGCCAGCTCACTCAAACAGGGATATGAGCAGTTCTTC	CASSLKQGYEQFF
TRBV5-5	-	TRBD1	TRBJ2-7	TGTGCCAGCAGCTCTGGACAGGGCCCGATCTACGAGCAGTACTTC	CASSSGQGPIYEQYF
TRBV1	-	-	TRBJ2-3	TGCACCAGCAGCCAAGATGGGAGCGGGGGAAATACGCAGTATTTT	CTSSQDGSGGNTQYF
TRBV6-1	-	-	TRBJ1-5	TGTGCCAGCAGTGAAGCGGCCAATAGCAATCAGCCCCAGCATTTT	CASSEAANSNQPQHF
TRBV7-9	-	TRBD2	TRBJ2-1	TGTGCCAGCAGCTTAACTGGACTAGCGGGGGGGAATGAGCAGTTCTTC	CASSLTGLAGGNEQFF
TRBV27	-	TRBD2	TRBJ2-7	TGTGCCAGTGGGGGGGATTCGGGCTACGAGCAGTACTTC	CASGGDSGYEQYF
TRBV7-9	-	TRBD2	TRBJ2-7	TGTGCCAGCAGTTTGGGACTAGCGGGGCTCGGCGGCGAGCAGTACTTC	CASSLGLAGLGGEQYF
TRBV6-6	-	-	TRBJ2-7	TGTGCCAGCAGCGGCTTGGGGGGCGAGCAGTACTTC	CASSGLGGEQYF
TRBV18	-	-	TRBJ1-3	TGTGCCAGCTCACCAGGGAGGGGAGAATACTCTGGAAACACCATATATTTT	CASSPGRGEYSGNTIYF
TRBV2	few	TRBD1	TRBJ1-5	TGTGCCAGCAGTGCGACAGGGGGCTGGGGTCAGCCCCAGCATTTT	CASSATGGWGQPQHF
TRBV7-3	-	TRBD1	TRBJ1-1	TGTGCCAGCAGCTTCGCAGGGGGGACTGAAGCTTTCTTT	CASSFAGGTEAFF